This T cell receptor beta chain was sequenced for a study of blood T cell repertoires in COVID-19. TCRdb keeps only in-frame clones here, not all; method: immunoSEQ multiplex PCR. Of some 320,000 clones listed, roughly 85% are singletons. What was sequenced was peripheral blood. The TCR comes from a human donor in a cohort sampled during active COVID-19.

CDR3 bases: TGTGCCAGCAGCGAGGGGACAGGGTGGGGTCCTACAGATACGCAGTATTTT. Amino acid sequence: CASSEGTGWGPTDTQYF. V and J are TRBV9 and TRBJ2-3; TRBD1 aligns across 9 bases. Per germline, CDR1 SGDLS and CDR2 YYNGEE. The CDR3 has 17 residues. V dropped 3 bases and J dropped 3; count of bases not matched to a gene: 11.